These T cell receptor beta chains were read from a single sample in a study of human T cells and chemical hapten exposure. Via MiXCR, TCRdb re-called the RACE reads, giving one row per CDR3 protein. The table records around 300,000 distinct CDR3 sequences, 5% to 6.5% of them present only once. Sequenced material: whole blood, taken in connection with sensitization to the hapten diphenylcyclopropenone (DPC). The receptors shown here come from a young woman with alopecia areata. Some clones in this sample may be carry-over from other donors' samples. CDR3s leave out the opening cysteine and the closing phenylalanine or tryptophan. The order of the fields is V gene, CDR3 protein.

TRBV28 | ASSSSGELGAF
TRBV2 | ASRKSTGGASYGYT
TRBV2 | ASTSIGSGTEAF
TRBV6-2/TRBV6-3 | ASRIAGADTQY
TRBV6-5 | ASTVGGGTGELF
TRBV28 | ASSFGLAGPTDTQY
TRBV19 | ASSTSRGRPDTQY
TRBV20-1 | SATSSSYNEQF
TRBV6-5 | ASSPRTGSTVYGYT
TRBV3-1 | ASSQLTEQY
TRBV28 | ASRLNYGYT
TRBV11-2 | ASSLEKAEQF
TRBV3-1 | ASSQEWRGTYNEQF
TRBV9 | ASSVGGGPQETQY
TRBV7-8 | ASSSFTGGNQPQH
TRBV6-1 | ASREGGRGQDQPQH
TRBV6-5 | ASSYSEGGLNTEAF
TRBV20-1 | SASSGQGAADTQY
TRBV2 | ATGLAPGYNEQF
TRBV29-1 | SVRQGGTEAF
TRBV6-2/TRBV6-3 | ASSYSQGSEQY
TRBV6-2/TRBV6-3 | ASSYRGRTNEKLF
TRBV4-3 | ASSHRVSSYNSPLH
TRBV12-3/TRBV12-4 | AITLAGETDTQY
TRBV4-2 | ASSQAPTPQRTAGNTIY
TRBV6-2/TRBV6-3 | ASTTHLTGISEAF
TRBV29-1 | SVEDSILLEAF
TRBV20-1 | SARGGWAATEAF
TRBV5-1 | ASSLDLFTDTQY
TRBV27 | ASSSQLSYGYT
TRBV6-1 | ASSENRVYNSPLH
TRBV5-5 | ASSLEGHEQF
TRBV12-3/TRBV12-4 | ASSLDRVGGYT
TRBV2 | ASSDSWDRNYGYT
TRBV20-1 | SARAGTSGNYEQY
TRBV24-1 | ATSDPLNTEAF
TRBV4-2 | ASSQVSRQGTYEQH
TRBV7-9 | ASSPSGTGERTDTQY
TRBV7-2 | ASSLASRSYGYT
TRBV5-1 | ASSDLNIQY
TRBV12-3/TRBV12-4 | ASSSGVYGYT
TRBV10-3 | AISPQLAGAMETQY
TRBV5-1 | ASSLAGPVLEGYT
TRBV28 | ATGPGQKPYEQY
TRBV4-2 | ASSLVQVGGTEAF
TRBV10-3 | AIRDGTSTDTQY
TRBV12-3/TRBV12-4 | ASSPHLAGETDTQY
TRBV7-2 | ASSSPRQGRVKLF
TRBV12-3/TRBV12-4 | ASSLLDRRGSN
TRBV20-1 | SASRAGVTDTQY
TRBV12-3/TRBV12-4 | ASSLETGTGDSPLH
TRBV7-7 | ASSPPQAGGNGNIQY